The entry below gives a single T cell receptor beta chain sequence along with its context. Its antigen is as yet unknown. Trimming left V 0 bases short and J 7 bases short, with 21 bases between. The CDR3 runs to 16 residues. CDR1 and CDR2 (germline): SQVTM, ANQGSEA. Authors of the study amplified TCR beta CDR3 regions from RNA transcripts. A first-round RT-PCR of the TCR CDR3 used the HTBI primer set. TCRdb recomputed calls from the multiplex PCR reads with MiXCR, one row per CDR3 protein. This sample yields a few hundred thousand distinct CDR3 sequences, of which around 42% are seen a single time; under 20% belongs to the top ten. Diagnosis rested on symptoms, serum thyroxine and TRAb, thyroid ultrasound, and orbital computed tomography. The sample is drawn from a study of T cells in Graves' hyperthyroidism and ophthalmopathy. General study results and limits: The majority of expanded thyroid clonotypes above 0.001 also appeared in blood. From stable hyperthyroidism, ophthalmopathy was set apart by a 13 V-J model. Ophthalmopathy, as predicted by the model, came a median roughly 6.5 months after the prediction.

The material sequenced was peripheral blood or thyroid tissue (not recorded which). V is TRBV29-1 and J is TRBJ1-2; D remains unclear. The sequence was collected from an adult woman with Graves' disease, either hyperthyroidism or ophthalmopathy (not recorded which). Here the CDR3 reads CSVEEWTRRLWSGYTF. The CDR3 nucleotides are TGCAGCGTTGAAGAATGGACCCGCCGTTTATGGTCTGGCTACACCTTC.